A single sample is the source of the 4 T cell receptor beta chains below, sequenced in a study of identical twins' blood T cells. MiXCR, run by TCRdb on the 5' RACE reads, gives a single entry per CDR3 protein. The sample lists a few hundred thousand distinct CDR3 sequences, roughly 27% occurring once. Sequenced sample: PBMCs. All receptors derive from a woman aged 18-55 years in good health.

J is TRBJ2-1 and V is TRBV2; 8 positions match TRBD2. Germline V gives CDR1 SNHLY, CDR2 FYNNEI. CDR3 size: 15 residues. V lost 9 bases, J lost 3 bases, and 10 bases stayed unmatched. In DNA form, the CDR3 reads TGTGCCAGGGCTACTAGCGGAAGTCACTACAATGAGCAGTTCTTC. Translating it yields CARATSGSHYNEQFF.

This rearrangement joins TRBV9 to TRBJ2-7; 12 bases are a match to TRBD2. V lost 4 bases, J lost 3 bases, and 8 bases stayed unmatched. CDR3 length: 16 amino acids. From germline, CDR1 is SGDLS and CDR2 YYNGEE. CDR3 bases: TGTGCCAGCAGCTCGCGACTAGCGGGAGAAGTCTACGAGCAGTACTTC. The encoded protein is CASSSRLAGEVYEQYF.

This clonotype was observed a handful of times. This chain uses TRBV15 with TRBJ1-4; D call uncertain. The CDR3 consists of 14 residues. Between the trimmed V and J ends, which lost 1 base and 4 bases, there was a span of 7 bases. Looked up from germline, CDR1 is LNHNV and CDR2 is YYDKDF (reference sequence). The CDR3 DNA reads TGTGCCACCAGCAGAGGGGCTTTTAATGAAAAACTGTTTTTT. This codes for CATSRGAFNEKLFF.

This rearrangement joins TRBV20-1 to TRBJ1-2; 7 bases are a match to TRBD1. V lost 7 bases and J lost 4; bases outside the gene matches: 9. Per germline, CDR1 DFQATT and CDR2 SNEGSKA (reference sequence). CDR3 length equals 13 residues. For the CDR3, the DNA is TGCAGTGTTCCCGTTAGGGACAGCTATGGCTACACCTTC. It is translated as CSVPVRDSYGYTF.